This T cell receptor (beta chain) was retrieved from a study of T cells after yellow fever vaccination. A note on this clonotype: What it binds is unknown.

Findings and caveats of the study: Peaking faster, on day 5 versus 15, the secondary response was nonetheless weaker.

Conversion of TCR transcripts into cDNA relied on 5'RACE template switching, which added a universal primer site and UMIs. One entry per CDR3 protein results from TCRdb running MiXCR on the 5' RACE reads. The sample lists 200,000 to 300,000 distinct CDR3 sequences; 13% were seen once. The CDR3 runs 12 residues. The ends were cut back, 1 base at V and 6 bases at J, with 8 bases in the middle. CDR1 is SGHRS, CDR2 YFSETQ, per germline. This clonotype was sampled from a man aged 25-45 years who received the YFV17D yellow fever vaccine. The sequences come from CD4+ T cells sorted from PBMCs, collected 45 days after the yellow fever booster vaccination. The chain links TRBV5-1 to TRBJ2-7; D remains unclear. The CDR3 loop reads CASSLLGAEQYF. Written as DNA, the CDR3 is TGCGCCAGCAGCTTGTTGGGCGCCGAGCAGTACTTC.